This is a list of T cell receptor beta chains from one sample in a study of T-cell memory formation after mild COVID-19. TCRdb redid the calling of the 5' RACE reads with MiXCR, one entry per CDR3 protein. The sample has 250,000 to 300,000 distinct CDR3 sequences, roughly 17% seen once. The sample taken for sequencing was PBMCs or a T cell subset sorted from them (not recorded which). These receptors originate from a man younger than 35 who had mild COVID-19 (a few samples of this study predate the infection). Cell type and time point are not known. The CDR3 runs from the conserved cysteine through the conserved F or W. The D gene is left open where the match is weak. For some rows the clone size is stated as once, few or many, or as a class when expanded; others skip it.

>-|TRBV7-7|TRBJ1-5|-
TGTGCTACCACGGTCCCGGGGCGCAATCAGCCCCAGCATTTT
CATTVPGRNQPQHF
>TRBD1|TRBV7-9|TRBJ2-1|-
TGTGCCAGCAGCTTAATTGGACAGGGGGATGAGCAGTTCTTC
CASSLIGQGDEQFF
>-|TRBV6-5|TRBJ2-1|many
TGTGCCAGCTCTAGGGGAGATGTCTCCTACAATGAGCAGTTCTTC
CASSRGDVSYNEQFF
>-|TRBV4-3|TRBJ2-7|few
TGCGCCAGCAGCCGCCGGACCTTGGAGGGGGACGAGCAGTACTTC
CASSRRTLEGDEQYF
>TRBD1|TRBV7-9|TRBJ1-2|many
TGTGCCAGCATGACAGGGCCCATGGGCTACACCTTC
CASMTGPMGYTF
>-|TRBV7-2|TRBJ2-5|many
TGTGCCAGCAGCATATCGATAGCGGAGACCCAGTACTTC
CASSISIAETQYF
>TRBD1|TRBV29-1|TRBJ2-7|-
TGCAGCGGTGCATTGGGACAGGGAGACGAGCAGTACTTC
CSGALGQGDEQYF
>-|TRBV12-3/TRBV12-4|TRBJ1-2|many
TGTGCCAGCAGTTTAGAGGACTATGGCTACACCTTC
CASSLEDYGYTF
>-|TRBV4-1|TRBJ2-3|few
TGCGCCAGCAGCCAAGAACATTTTTTTGATACGCAGTATTTT
CASSQEHFFDTQYF
>-|TRBV9|TRBJ2-2|few
TGTGCCAGCAGCGAGCCCCGCCCCGGGGAGCTGTTTTTT
CASSEPRPGELFF
>TRBD1|TRBV7-9|TRBJ1-4|-
TGTGCCAGCAGCCTCAAGGGGGCGGGCTGGGAAAAACTGTTTTTT
CASSLKGAGWEKLFF
>-|TRBV21-1|TRBJ2-3|few
TGTGCCAGCAGCAAAGGGGAGCAACCGACAGATACGCAGTATTTT
CASSKGEQPTDTQYF
>TRBD2|TRBV6-8|TRBJ2-5|-
TGTGCCAGCAGTTTCCACCGGGGGGGCCTTGTCCAAGAGACCCAGTACTTC
CASSFHRGGLVQETQYF
>TRBD1|TRBV7-9|TRBJ2-3|few
TGTGCCAGCAGCTCCGCGGACAGGCTCTCAGATACGCAGTATTTT
CASSSADRLSDTQYF
>-|TRBV10-3|TRBJ2-5|few
TGTGCCATCGGGGGCCAGCACCAAGAGACCCAGTACTTC
CAIGGQHQETQYF
>-|TRBV5-1|TRBJ2-2|-
TGCGCCAGCAGCTTGTTAGTTGCAGATCCAGCAACCGGGGAGCTGTTTTTT
CASSLLVADPATGELFF
>-|TRBV20-1|TRBJ1-5|-
TGCAGTGCTAGACCAAGGGGGAGCAATCAGCCCCAGCATTTT
CSARPRGSNQPQHF